This T cell receptor (beta chain) was sequenced in a study of technical replicates of blood from a few donors. The CDR3 length is 16 residues. Looked up from germline, CDR1 is MDHEN and CDR2 is SYDVKM. V gave up 8 bases and J gave up 1 base; unmatched junction bases: 6. The method was immunoSEQ multiplex PCR; TCRdb's version includes in-frame clones alone and lacks a portion of them. The sample has roughly 87,000 clones; about 91% are singletons. Sequenced material: T cells isolated from PBMCs. The TCR comes from a human donor in good health. The genes are TRBV28 and TRBJ1-5; 12 nucleotides line up with TRBD1. The CDR3 DNA sequence: TGTGCCAGCCGGGACAGGGGGCGCGGGAGCAATCAGCCCCAGCATTTT. Its translation: CASRDRGRGSNQPQHF.